The 12 T cell receptor beta chains presented below share a single source sample, sequenced in a study of shared clonotypes between healthy human individuals. Assay: immunoSEQ multiplex PCR; the TCRdb copy retains only in-frame clones and omits some. Of about 1.5 million clones listed, around 98% are singletons. Sample: naive CD4+ T cells sorted from blood. Subset noted: CD45RA+ positively selected. These receptors were collected from a man aged 30 to 39 in good health.

The rearrangement uses TRBV27 and TRBJ2-7; 13 bases agree with TRBD2. The germline V gene has CDR1 MNHEY and CDR2 SMNVEV (reference sequence). V shed 5 bases, J shed 3 bases, and the junction held 7 bases outside the gene matches. CDR3 size: 16 residues. Here the CDR3 reads CASSTRLAGGIYEQYF. Here the CDR3 DNA reads TGTGCCAGCAGTACCCGACTAGCGGGAGGCATCTACGAGCAGTACTTC.

The rearrangement uses TRBV7-2 and TRBJ2-7, with 10 positions matching TRBD2. The CDR3 runs 15 residues. CDR1 is SGHTA and CDR2 is FQGNSA in the germline V gene. The V and J ends lost 5 bases and 6 bases, in that order; junction bases with no gene match: 10. CDR3 sequence reads: CASSRVASGSSEQYF. The DNA for the CDR3 is TGTGCCAGCAGCCGGGTGGCTAGCGGGAGCTCCGAGCAGTACTTC. Looking up the rest from reference TRBV7-2 and TRBJ2-7 gives the full variable domain: GAGVSQSPSNKVTEKGKDVELRCDPISGHTALYWYRQSLGQGLEFLIYFQGNSAPDKSGLPSDRFSAERTGGSVSTLTIQRTQQEDSAVYLCASSRVASGSSEQYFGPGTRLTVT.

The chain recombines TRBV29-1 with TRBJ2-5; D gene ambiguous. Trimming removed 7 bases at V and 1 base at J, with 10 bases between. CDR1 is SQVTM and CDR2 is ANQGSEA in the germline V gene. The CDR3 has 12 amino acids. The DNA of the CDR3 is TGCAGCGCATGCAAGATCCAAGAGACCCAGTACTTC. It is translated as CSACKIQETQYF.

The J gene is TRBJ1-1, the V gene TRBV2; D possibly corresponds to TRBD1 (5 bases). CDR3 size: 12 residues. Germline loops: CDR1 SNHLY, CDR2 FYNNEI. Trimming cost V 5 bases and J 6 bases, with 10 bases left between them. In DNA form, the CDR3 reads TGTGCCAGCAGTACCGACAGTTCTGAAGCTTTCTTT. Protein sequence: CASSTDSSEAFF.

The chain carries TRBV30 and TRBJ2-7; 11 nucleotides agree with TRBD1. Per germline, CDR1 GTSNPN and CDR2 SVGIG (reference sequence). V shed 3 bases and J 1 base; nucleotides not matched to a gene: 2. The CDR3 totals 14 residues. CDR3: CAWSRDRGSYEQYF. CDR3 DNA: TGTGCCTGGAGCCGGGACAGGGGGTCCTACGAGCAGTACTTC.

This chain connects TRBV29-1 to TRBJ2-7, with 12 bases identical to TRBD2. The V gene end was trimmed by 0 bases and the J gene end by 4 bases; junction bases not matched to a gene: 7. From germline, CDR1 is SQVTM and CDR2 ANQGSEA. This CDR3 spans 16 amino acids. CDR3 loop: CSVEDAGTSGRYEQYF. The DNA for the CDR3 is TGCAGCGTTGAAGACGCGGGGACTAGCGGGCGTTACGAGCAGTACTTC.

The chain uses TRBV28 and TRBJ2-7; D is possibly TRBD2 (5 bases). CDR3 length equals 18 residues. The germline V gene has CDR1 MDHEN and CDR2 SYDVKM. The V end was cut by 3 bases, the J end by 5 bases, with 26 bases between. The CDR3 DNA sequence: TGTGCCAGCAGTTTTTTCCCTCGGGGTTCGGCCAGAGACCACGAGCAGTACTTC. Translation: CASSFFPRGSARDHEQYF. Full variable domain (missing parts from reference TRBV28 and TRBJ2-7): DVKVTQSSRYLVKRTGEKVFLECVQDMDHENMFWYRQDPGLGLRLIYFSYDVKMKEKGDIPEGYSVSREKKERFSLILESASTNQTSMYLCASSFFPRGSARDHEQYFGPGTRLTVT.

This clone was found once. The chain carries TRBV14 and TRBJ2-5, with TRBD1 matching 7 bases. V lost 1 base, J lost 3 bases, and 5 bases stayed unmatched. The CDR3 has 15 residues. CDR1 SGHDN and CDR2 FVKESK come from the germline V gene. In nucleotides, the CDR3 is TGTGCCAGCAGCCAAGTAGGTGACAGGGAAGAGACCCAGTACTTC. Residues: CASSQVGDREETQYF.

The rearrangement joins TRBV5-6 to TRBJ1-2; unclear D gene. CDR3 length: 12 amino acids. V was cut by 2 bases and J by 0 bases, with 2 bases left in between. Germline CDR1 reads SGHDT; CDR2 reads YYEEEE. The CDR3 DNA sequence: TGTGCCAGCAGCTTTTCTAACTATGGCTACACCTTC. Its protein product is CASSFSNYGYTF. The whole variable domain, remainder taken from reference TRBV5-6 and TRBJ1-2, is DAGVTQSPTHLIKTRGQQVTLRCSPKSGHDTVSWYQQALGQGPQFIFQYYEEEERQRGNFPDRFSGHQFPNYSSELNVNALLLGDSALYLCASSFSNYGYTFGSGTRLTVV.

The chain recombines TRBV29-1 with TRBJ2-2, with a tentative D call TRBD2 (6 bases). This CDR3 is built from 14 residues. From germline, CDR1 is SQVTM and CDR2 ANQGSEA. Trimming removed 7 bases from V and 0 bases from J, with 12 bases in between. Written as DNA, the CDR3 is TGCAGCGGGGGTGGGGAGGCGAACACCGGGGAGCTGTTTTTT. Translation: CSGGGEANTGELFF.

The V gene is TRBV18, the J gene TRBJ1-1; the D is unclear. Germline V gene sequence: CDR1 KGHSH, CDR2 LQKENI. This CDR3 is 12 amino acids long. The ends were cut back, 0 bases at V and 8 bases at J, with 7 bases in the middle. CDR3 sequence: CASSPPGREAFF. DNA for the CDR3: TGTGCCAGCTCACCACCAGGTCGCGAAGCTTTCTTT.

This chain's CDR3 is CACSSPRNTEAFF. In DNA, the CDR3 is TGTGCCTGTTCCTCCCCGCGCAACACTGAAGCTTTCTTT. The V gene is TRBV5-6, the J gene TRBJ1-1, with D unresolved. The CDR3 totals 13 residues. Germline CDR1 and CDR2: SGHDT and YYEEEE. Trimming left V 10 bases short and J 2 bases short, with 15 bases between.